This paragraph covers one T cell receptor (beta chain) sequence. The clone's antigen remains unknown. No base qualities exist here, and no much larger clone lies one base off it. The immunoSEQ assay at survey resolution was applied to genomic DNA for sequencing of TCRbeta rearrangements. From the authors' description of their analysis: A lowest detectable productive clonotype frequency of 2.59 x 10-5 was observed in the TCR sequencing data. Only productive TCRbeta rearrangements, defined as complete and in-frame sequences, were included in the analyses. The clonality of each sample was calculated as Simpson clonality in the immunoSEQ Analyzer version 3.0. Clones were categorized by frequency as very rare, small, medium, large (1-20%) or hyperexpanded (>20%). OLGA 1.2.3 estimated generation probabilities, VDJtools produced V-gene circos plots, VDJdb was queried for specificities, and GLIPH identified CDR3 motifs. The immuneACCESS repertoire file appears here via TCRdb, limited to in-frame rearrangements. These files lack a portion of the clones; in checked studies, under half of the deficit traces to unresolved V genes, and the cause of the others is not known. V, J and clone size are taken as reported in that table, and D and trimming were inferred from the DNA itself. This sample holds some 34,000 clones; just over 75% were observed only once. The top ten constitute roughly 7.1% of the sample.

Relative to germline, V is 5 bases shorter and J is 5 bases shorter, with 12 bases between their ends. Spanning cysteine to phenylalanine, the CDR3 consists of 13 amino acids. The entry retains the CDR3 DNA only, 39 bases that are in frame from base 1. The germline V gene gives CDR1 as SGHTA and CDR2 as FQGNSA. The data were obtained in a study of STAT5B mutations in CD4+ large granular lymphocyte leukemia (dated 2022 in TCRdb). For the study in its entirety: Among the healthy controls, the CDR3 'QG' motif was associated with a particular HLA allele. The study compared the TCRbeta repertoires of patients with CD4+ T-cell large granular lymphocyte leukemia against those of healthy blood donors. Flow cytometry on FACSCanto II or FACSVerse confirmed that purified fractions exceeded 95% purity among lymphocytes. What the study reported, not specific to this receptor: The main leukemic clonotypes were found to be private to each patient, although roughly a quarter of the main leukemic clonotypes were detected at low frequency in the non-leukemic repertoires of other patients. TRBV06-family usage was enriched among the top patient clones (8/27) compared with healthy controls (2/35). Data were not HLA-matched; higher clonality in CD4+ versus CD8+ T-LGLL could reflect the relatively small sample size. Greater clonality appeared to be present in CD4-sorted patient repertoires than in healthy CD4+ repertoires, and the difference was retained after the putative leukemic clones were removed.

The healthy controls were a few dozen blood donors, and the buffy coats of these donors were supplied by the Finnish Red Cross blood service. All TCR-sequenced material derived from peripheral blood: patient blood samples and healthy donor buffy coats. Ficoll-Hypaque gradient centrifugation was used to isolate peripheral blood mononuclear cells. For the healthy controls, CD4+ cells were obtained from buffy coats by magnetic purification. The Gentra Puregene Cell and Tissue kit was used to extract genomic DNA, and a Qubit 2.0 fluorometer was used to measure the amount of genomic DNA. The specimen was CD4+ T cells from blood buffy coats. The chain is assembled from TRBV7-2 and TRBJ2-5; possibly the D gene is TRBD1, per 6 matching bases. This receptor was identified in a human donor in good health. In nucleotide form, the sequence is TGTGCCAGCAGCCCAGGACAGAGGGAGACCCAGTACTTC. This is translated as CASSPGQRETQYF.